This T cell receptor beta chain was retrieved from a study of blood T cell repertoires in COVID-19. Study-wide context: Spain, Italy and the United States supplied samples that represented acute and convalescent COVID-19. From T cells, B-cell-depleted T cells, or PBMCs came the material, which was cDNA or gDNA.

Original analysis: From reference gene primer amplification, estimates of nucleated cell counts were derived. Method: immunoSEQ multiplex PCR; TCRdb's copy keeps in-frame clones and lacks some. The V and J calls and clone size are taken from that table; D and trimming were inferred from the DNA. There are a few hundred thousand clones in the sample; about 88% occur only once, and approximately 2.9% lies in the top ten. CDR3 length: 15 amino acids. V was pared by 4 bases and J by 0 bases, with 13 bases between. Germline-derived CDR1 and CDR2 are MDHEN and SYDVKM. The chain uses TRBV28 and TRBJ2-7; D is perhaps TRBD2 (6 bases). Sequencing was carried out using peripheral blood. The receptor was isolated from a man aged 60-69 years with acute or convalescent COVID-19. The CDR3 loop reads CASSSYIGGSYEQYF. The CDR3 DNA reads TGTGCCAGCAGTTCCTACATCGGGGGCTCCTACGAGCAGTACTTC.